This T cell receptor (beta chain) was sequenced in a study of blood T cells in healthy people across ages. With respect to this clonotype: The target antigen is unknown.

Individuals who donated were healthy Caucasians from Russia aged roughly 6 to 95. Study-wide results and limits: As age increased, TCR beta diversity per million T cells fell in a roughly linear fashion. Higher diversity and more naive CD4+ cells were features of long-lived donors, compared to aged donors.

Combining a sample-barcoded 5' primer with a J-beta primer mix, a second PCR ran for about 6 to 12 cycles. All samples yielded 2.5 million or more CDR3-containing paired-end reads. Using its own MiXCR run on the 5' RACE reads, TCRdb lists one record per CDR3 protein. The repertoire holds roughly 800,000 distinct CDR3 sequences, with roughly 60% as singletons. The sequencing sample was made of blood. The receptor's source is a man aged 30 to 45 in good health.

CDR3 loop: CASSSRLAHTDTQYF. CDR3 nucleotide sequence: TGTGCCAGCAGCTCCCGACTAGCCCACACAGATACGCAGTATTTT. The chain carries TRBV7-2 and TRBJ2-3; 7 positions match TRBD2. Germline loops: CDR1 SGHTA, CDR2 FQGNSA. J was trimmed by 2 bases and V by 4 bases; bases with no gene match: 6. This CDR3 is 15 amino acids long.